This TCR beta chain originates from a study of blood T cell repertoires in COVID-19. Whole-study context: Nucleic acid was either cDNA or gDNA, and it came from T cells, B-cell-depleted T cells, or PBMCs.

Trimming took 3 bases from V and 5 from J; bases not matched to a gene: 7. This CDR3 has 16 residues. CDR1 and CDR2 (germline): SGHAT, FQNNGV. Original methodology: Using reference gene primer amplification, nucleated cell counts were estimated. Data came from immunoSEQ multiplex PCR; TCRdb stores just in-frame clones and leaves some out. V and J calls and clone size follow that table, whereas D and trimming were derived from the DNA. The table includes roughly 180,000 clones, around 87% detected once. Participant-reported clinical history was the basis for cohort assignment. Donors of Cohort 3 who recovered were those that had two negative PCRs, clearance, or symptom resolution.

The receptor comes from a woman in her 30s who had recovered from COVID-19. V usage is TRBV11-2 and J usage is TRBJ2-1; 10 bases align to TRBD2. Specimen: PBMCs or T cells enriched from blood (not recorded which). The CDR3 here is CASSFHPGLANNEQFF. The CDR3 nucleotides read TGTGCCAGCAGCTTCCATCCGGGACTAGCGAACAATGAGCAGTTCTTC.